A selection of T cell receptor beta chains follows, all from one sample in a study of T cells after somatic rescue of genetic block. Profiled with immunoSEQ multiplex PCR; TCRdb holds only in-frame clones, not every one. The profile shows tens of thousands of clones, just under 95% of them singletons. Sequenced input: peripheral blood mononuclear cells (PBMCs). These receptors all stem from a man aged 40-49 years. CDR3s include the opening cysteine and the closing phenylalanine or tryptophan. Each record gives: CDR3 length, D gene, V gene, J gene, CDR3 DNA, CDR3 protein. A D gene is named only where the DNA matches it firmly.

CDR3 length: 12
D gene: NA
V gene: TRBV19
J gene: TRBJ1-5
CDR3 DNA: TGTGCCAGTAGTATTCGGAATCAGCCCCAGCATTTT
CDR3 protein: CASSIRNQPQHF

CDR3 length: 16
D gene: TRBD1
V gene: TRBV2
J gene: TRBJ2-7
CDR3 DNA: TGTGCCAGCAGGATCCCTGGACAGGGGACAACCTACGAGCAGTACTTC
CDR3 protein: CASRIPGQGTTYEQYF

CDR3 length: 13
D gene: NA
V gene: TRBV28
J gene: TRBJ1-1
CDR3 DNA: TGTGCCAGCAGTTCAAAACTGTCCACTGAAGCTTTCTTT
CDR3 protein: CASSSKLSTEAFF

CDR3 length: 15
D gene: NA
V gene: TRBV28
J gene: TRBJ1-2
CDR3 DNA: TGTGCCAGCAGTTTTTCAGGGCTCGCGGACTATGGCTACACCTTC
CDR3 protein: CASSFSGLADYGYTF

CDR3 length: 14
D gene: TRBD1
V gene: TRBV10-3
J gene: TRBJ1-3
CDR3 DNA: TGTGCCACCGAACAGGGGTCCTCTGGAAACACCATATATTTT
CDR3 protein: CATEQGSSGNTIYF

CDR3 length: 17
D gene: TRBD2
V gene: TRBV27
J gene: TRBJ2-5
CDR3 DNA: TGTGCCAGCAGTTTAGACGGTCCCCGGGGACTAGCCGAGACCCAGTACTTC
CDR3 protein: CASSLDGPRGLAETQYF

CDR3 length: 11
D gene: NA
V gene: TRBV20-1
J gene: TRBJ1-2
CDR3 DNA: TGCAGTGCCTCGAGGGGCTATGGCTACACCTTC
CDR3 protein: CSASRGYGYTF

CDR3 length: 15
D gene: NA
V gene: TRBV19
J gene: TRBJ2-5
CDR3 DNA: TGTGCCAGTAGTGCCCTGACAGCTTACCAAGAGACCCAGTACTTC
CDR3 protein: CASSALTAYQETQYF

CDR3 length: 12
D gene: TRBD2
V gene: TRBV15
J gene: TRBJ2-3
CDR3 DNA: TGTGCCACCAGCGGGAGGGGTGATACGCAGTATTTT
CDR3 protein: CATSGRGDTQYF

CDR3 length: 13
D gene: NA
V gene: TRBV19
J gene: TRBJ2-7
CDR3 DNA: TGTGCCAGTAGAGGAACAGGGAACTACGAGCAGTACTTC
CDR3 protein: CASRGTGNYEQYF

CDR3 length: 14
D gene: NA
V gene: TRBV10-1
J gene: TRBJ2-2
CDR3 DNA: TGCGCCAGCAGCCGGGGCCAGGGTGCCGGGGAGCTGTTTTTT
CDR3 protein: CASSRGQGAGELFF

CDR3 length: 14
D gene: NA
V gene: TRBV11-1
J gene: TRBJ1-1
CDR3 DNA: TGTGCCAGCAGCTTAGGACGCCTGAACACTGAAGCTTTCTTT
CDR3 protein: CASSLGRLNTEAFF

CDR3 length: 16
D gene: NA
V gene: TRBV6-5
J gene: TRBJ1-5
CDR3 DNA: TGTGCCAGCAGTTACTCAATCTACAGTCCCGATCAGCCCCAGCATTTT
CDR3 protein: CASSYSIYSPDQPQHF

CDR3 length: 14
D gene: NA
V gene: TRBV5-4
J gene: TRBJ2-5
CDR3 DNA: TGTGCCAGCAGCTCGACTAGATCTGGAGAGACCCAGTACTTC
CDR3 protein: CASSSTRSGETQYF

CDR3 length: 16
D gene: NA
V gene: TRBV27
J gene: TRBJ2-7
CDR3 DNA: TGTGCCAGATCGAAATTAGACACACAGGGATCCTACGAGCAGTACTTC
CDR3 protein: CARSKLDTQGSYEQYF

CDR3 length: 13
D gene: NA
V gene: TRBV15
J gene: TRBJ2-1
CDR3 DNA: TGTGCCACCAGCAGAGGGATAAGCGATGAGCAGTTCTTC
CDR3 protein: CATSRGISDEQFF

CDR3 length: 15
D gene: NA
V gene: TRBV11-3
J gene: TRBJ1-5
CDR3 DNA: TGTGCCAGCAGCCCCGACCGGAGGATTCATCAGCCCCAGCATTTT
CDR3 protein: CASSPDRRIHQPQHF

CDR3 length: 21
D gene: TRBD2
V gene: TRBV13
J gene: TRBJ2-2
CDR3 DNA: TGTGCCAGCAGCTCCCCCAGCCCGCGGACTAGCGGGAGGTACCAGCGCGGGGAGCTGTTTTTT
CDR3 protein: CASSSPSPRTSGRYQRGELFF

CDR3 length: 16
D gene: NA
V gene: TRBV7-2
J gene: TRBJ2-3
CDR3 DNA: TGTGCCAGCAGCCCCCCGAACAGGGCCCACACAGATACGCAGTATTTT
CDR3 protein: CASSPPNRAHTDTQYF

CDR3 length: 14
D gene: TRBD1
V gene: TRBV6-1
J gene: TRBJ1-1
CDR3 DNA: TGTGCCAGCAGTGAAACTGACAGGGGGACTGAAGCTTTCTTT
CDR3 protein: CASSETDRGTEAFF